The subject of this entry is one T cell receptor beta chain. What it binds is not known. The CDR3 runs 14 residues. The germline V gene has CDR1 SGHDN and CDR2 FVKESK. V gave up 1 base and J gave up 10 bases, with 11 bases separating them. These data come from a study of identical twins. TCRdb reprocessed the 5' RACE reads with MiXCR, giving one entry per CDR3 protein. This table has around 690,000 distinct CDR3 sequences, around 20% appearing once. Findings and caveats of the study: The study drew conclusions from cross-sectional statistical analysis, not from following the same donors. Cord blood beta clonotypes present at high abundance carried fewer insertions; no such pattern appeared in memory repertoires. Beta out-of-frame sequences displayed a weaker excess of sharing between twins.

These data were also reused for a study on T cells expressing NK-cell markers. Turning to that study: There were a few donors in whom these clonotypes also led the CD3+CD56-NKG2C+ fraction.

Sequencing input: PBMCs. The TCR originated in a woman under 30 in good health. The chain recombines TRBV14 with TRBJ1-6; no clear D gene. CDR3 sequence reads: CASSQVLQGSPLHF. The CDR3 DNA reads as TGTGCCAGCAGCCAAGTTCTTCAAGGCTCACCCCTCCACTTT.